The next 8 T cell receptor beta chains were all read from a single sample in a study of chemoradiotherapy in HPV16-positive cancers. Some clones are missing from TCRdb's copy, which holds only in-frame ones; the method was immunoSEQ multiplex PCR. The table lists 2,000 to 2,500 clones, around 81% of them singletons, with roughly 43% in the top ten. The sample was tumor tissue, taken from a patient who underwent chemoradiotherapy. The receptors here all came from a human donor with HPV-associated anogenital cancer.

This chain joins TRBV28 and TRBJ2-2; 7 bases fit TRBD2. The CDR3 is 15 residues long. V lost 4 bases to trimming and J lost 3 bases; unmatched junction nucleotides: 5. Looked up from germline, CDR1 is MDHEN and CDR2 is SYDVKM. The CDR3 DNA sequence: TGTGCCAGCAGTTCGACTAGCAAACACACCGGGGAGCTGTTTTTT. Translating it yields CASSSTSKHTGELFF. Based on the CDR3 plus reference TRBV28 and TRBJ2-2, the full variable domain is DVKVTQSSRYLVKRTGEKVFLECVQDMDHENMFWYRQDPGLGLRLIYFSYDVKMKEKGDIPEGYSVSREKKERFSLILESASTNQTSMYLCASSSTSKHTGELFFGEGSRLTVL.

In its sample, this clone was seen a few times. The rearrangement links TRBV2 to TRBJ2-1; D gene unclear. V gave up 3 bases and J gave up 2 bases, with 5 bases separating them. CDR1 is SNHLY and CDR2 is FYNNEI in the germline V gene. The CDR3 sequence is 13 residues long. CDR3 nucleotide sequence: TGTGCCAGCAGTGAGGAAGCCTACAATGAGCAGTTCTTC. Protein product: CASSEEAYNEQFF.

This clone was picked up a small number of times. The rearrangement uses TRBV28 and TRBJ2-1, with D possibly TRBD2 on 5 matching bases. Germline lookup yields CDR1 MDHEN and CDR2 SYDVKM. V was shortened by 5 bases and J by 6 bases, with 17 bases between the two germline ends. The length of the CDR3 is 15 residues. The CDR3 protein is CASSALGVAGNEQFF. In DNA form, the CDR3 reads TGTGCCAGCAGTGCCCTTGGAGTGGCGGGCAATGAGCAGTTCTTC.

This sequence joins TRBV7-8 and TRBJ1-4, with 9 bases fitting TRBD1. J gave up 7 bases and V 2 bases, and 8 bases lay outside the gene matches. The CDR3 contains 16 residues. Germline V lookup: CDR1 SGHVS, CDR2 FQNEAQ. CDR3 coding DNA: TGTGCCAGCAGCTTAACAGCGACAGGGGGACCTGAAAAACTGTTTTTT. Translation gives CASSLTATGGPEKLFF. Combining the CDR3 with reference TRBV7-8 and TRBJ1-4 gives the whole variable domain GAGVSQSPRYKVAKRGQDVALRCDPISGHVSLFWYQQALGQGPEFLTYFQNEAQLDKSGLPSDRFFAERPEGSVSTLKIQRTQQEDSAVYLCASSLTATGGPEKLFFGSGTQLSVL.

The CDR3 spells CASSEARGAEQFF. In nucleotides, the CDR3 is TGTGCCAGCAGTGAGGCCAGAGGGGCTGAGCAGTTCTTC. This chain links TRBV2 with TRBJ2-1, with D perhaps matching TRBD1 or TRBD2 (5 bases each). V lost 3 bases to trimming and J lost 9 bases, with 12 bases between them. This CDR3 has 13 residues. Germline V gives CDR1 SNHLY, CDR2 FYNNEI.

The chain has TRBV7-9 and TRBJ1-1, with a possible D match to TRBD1 (5 bases). The CDR3 totals 14 residues. Trimming cost V 1 base and J 4 bases, with 10 bases left between them. Germline V lookup: CDR1 SEHNR, CDR2 FQNEAQ (reference sequence). DNA for the CDR3: TGTGCCAGCAGCTTAGACGGGGCGAGCACTGAAGCTTTCTTT. This encodes CASSLDGASTEAFF.

This clone occurred a few times. This chain joins TRBV30 and TRBJ2-1; D may be TRBD2 (5 bases). This CDR3 comprises 14 residues. Deletions cut 0 bases from V and 8 bases from J, with 14 bases between. Germline CDR1 is GTSNPN and CDR2 is SVGIG (reference sequence). CDR3 in DNA: TGTGCCTGGAGTGTACAGCTGTTTAGCGATGAGCAGTTCTTC. Protein: CAWSVQLFSDEQFF. Drawing the rest from reference TRBV30 and TRBJ2-1, the complete variable domain is SQTIHQWPATLVQPVGSPLSLECTVEGTSNPNLYWYRQAAGRGLQLLFYSVGIGQISSEVPQNLSASRPQDRQFILSSKKLLLSDSGFYLCAWSVQLFSDEQFFGPGTRLTVL.

This chain joins TRBV7-9 and TRBJ2-2, with TRBD1 identical over 10 bases. This CDR3 region has 18 residues. The trim removed 5 bases at V and 5 bases at J, leaving 14 bases unmatched. Germline V gene lookup returns CDR1 SEHNR and CDR2 FQNEAQ (reference sequence). CDR3 DNA sequence: TGTGCCAGCAGCCTGCGACAGGGGGCGCCCCTCTCAACCGGGGAGCTGTTTTTT. Translation: CASSLRQGAPLSTGELFF.